The present T cell receptor (beta chain) was sequenced within a study of PD-L1 blockade in urothelial cancer (dated by TCRdb to 2017 to 2019). Regarding the research as a whole: All patients started therapy around 2014 and received atezolizumab 1,200 mg intravenously every 3 weeks. A median of around 150,000 T cells and approximately 83,000 unique TCRs was obtained from blood samples, and a median clonality of about 0.08 was observed. Twenty-five of 29 patients were males with bladder-origin urothelial cancer, and about 65% of the 29 reported a prior smoking history. Durable clinical benefit was achieved by nine patients and was not achieved by 20 patients. Progression-free survival longer than 6 months counted as durable clinical benefit, and TCR features were additionally tested against both progression-free and overall survival. Pretreatment tumor samples, along with matched peripheral blood collected serially before and after atezolizumab treatment, underwent TCR sequencing. Blood samples were analyzed at two time points: 3 weeks after treatment start (second dose) and 6 weeks after treatment start. In the same patients, pretreatment tumors underwent whole exome sequencing and RNA sequencing in addition to TCR sequencing. An ECOG performance status of 0 or 1 was recorded for the patients, and 0 to 3 prior chemotherapy regimens had been received by the patients. The study was an exploratory multi-omic analysis of somatic, immune and clinical correlates of response to PD-L1 blockade with atezolizumab in urothelial cancer. Pretreatment blood TCR-seq was available for about 27 patients, at least one posttreatment blood collection was obtained for around 25 patients, and tumor TCR-seq was available for around 25 patients. Study-level results and caveats: Improved progression-free and overall survival was found to be associated with pretreatment peripheral blood TCR clonality below the median. At 3 weeks after the start of treatment, tumor-associated TCR clones in peripheral blood had expanded more in patients with durable benefit (n ≈ 24, p = 0.022). Because the sample size was small (n ≈ 29) and many of the analyses were exploratory, the results are meant to be hypothesis-generating.

This clone was detected once. This clone's antigen is unknown. No qualities accompany the bases; no much larger clone lies one base away. The cohort comprised nearly 30 patients with locally advanced or metastatic urothelial carcinoma treated at Memorial Sloan Kettering on a trial protocol. Peripheral blood mononuclear cells were collected pretreatment and during treatment, with between 1 and 8 total time points obtained per patient. The Qiagen DNeasy Blood extraction kit was used to purify genomic DNA from total PBMCs and from tumor samples. PBMCs were collected pretreatment and during treatment, and were isolated and stored as previously described. Trimming removed 3 bases from V and 2 bases from J, leaving 17 bases between the germline ends. Inclusive of the bounding cysteine and phenylalanine, the CDR3 is 16 residues long. Just the 48-base CDR3 DNA is kept, in frame starting at base 1. The CDR1 and CDR2 encoded by the germline V gene are SGHRS and YFSETQ.

Each PCR received spiked-in synthetic TCR analog templates so that absolute template abundance could be estimated from read counts. The immunoSEQ assay was used to amplify TCRbeta CDR3 regions from genomic DNA with bias-controlled V and J gene primers. Sequencing of rearranged TCRbeta segments was done at approximately 20X coverage. The original pipeline was this. Sequencing errors were corrected by clustering and CDR3s were annotated against IMGT to assign V, D and J genes. Downstream analyses used only productive TCRbeta rearrangements, leaving out any out-of-frame or stop-codon sequences. To compute clonality, Shannon entropy was normalized by the log of the number of unique productive sequences and then subtracted from one. Clones differing between time points or between blood and tumor were identified by Fisher's exact test with Benjamini-Hochberg correction at adjusted p below 0.01. TCRdb obtained this table from immuneACCESS and retained in-frame rearrangements with V and J assigned. These tables miss some clones; where compared with another copy, unresolved V genes account for less than half of the shortfall, and the remainder is unexplained. D and trimming come from the DNA, and the V and J calls and clone size come from that table. The sample data list about 45,000 clones, and about nine tenths of these were observed just once. The top ten hold about 4% of the sample.

This receptor was taken from a man at least 80 years old with urothelial cancer. The chain couples TRBV5-1 to TRBJ2-5; no D gene is confidently identified. This specimen was PBMCs, taken around atezolizumab (anti-PD-L1) treatment. The bases read TGCGCCAGCAGCTCCGGCCCTGGCGGTCAACAAGAGACCCAGTACTTC. It is translated as CASSSGPGGQQETQYF. Beyond the CDR3, the reference TRBV5-1 and TRBJ2-5 genes provide the residues; the full variable domain reads: KAGVTQTPRYLIKTRGQQVTLSCSPISGHRSVSWYQQTPGQGLQFLFEYFSETQRNKGNFPGRFSGRQFSNSRSEMNVSTLELGDSALYLCASSSGPGGQQETQYFGPGTRLLVL.